This T cell receptor (beta chain) was sequenced during a study of early T cells in non-severe SARS-CoV-2 infection (dated by TCRdb to about 2021). With respect to the entire study: Bulk RNA from unsorted whole blood was used for TCR sequencing, so alpha and beta chains could not be paired. What the study reported, not specific to this receptor: VDJdb matching was skewed toward anti-spike CD8 responses and likely underestimated virus-specific expansions by missing private and CD4 specificities.

The method behind the library was 5' RACE. The data were produced on a NextSeq 500. Unique molecular identifiers were attached to individual cDNA molecules in the TCR library protocol so that sequencing error and PCR bias could be corrected. TCR alpha and beta chains were both sequenced, and the abundances of alpha and beta sequences in each sample were closely correlated with each other. In the source study's methods: Decombinator V4 was used to annotate the V gene, J gene and CDR3 of the TCR sequences. Expanded TCRs were defined as changing significantly between any two time points under a Poisson model with p below 0.0001. Abundances of TCRs were expressed as counts per million after normalisation to the total number of TCRs sequenced in each sample. TRAV1-2 paired with TRAJ12, TRAJ20 or TRAJ33 defined MAIT TCRs, while TRAV10 paired with TRAJ18 defined iNKT TCRs. VDJdb, accessed on 1 November 2021, was searched for TCRs annotated for CMV, EBV and SARS-CoV-2, and TCRs annotated for more than one antigen were excluded. Through fastp at Q25 and MiXCR, TCRdb rebuilt clones from the public reads, retaining in-frame beta chains. Every entry covers one CDR3 protein and lists the most common genes and DNA from its rows. These V and J calls originate from TCRdb's pipeline instead of the authors' own analysis. Here the sample has around 30,000 distinct CDR3 sequences; under 7% occur a single time. The ten largest clones represent 21% of the sample.

The CDR3 numbers 15 residues from cysteine through phenylalanine. The DNA shown is the 45-base CDR3, in frame from base 1. Here V drops 0 bases and J drops 11 bases, and the junction holds 7 bases not matched to any gene. The germline V gene encodes CDR1 SGDLS and CDR2 YYNGEE. A word on this clonotype: What this receptor recognizes is not known. The sample holds no much larger clone one base away, and base qualities are not on file.

Set within a cohort of healthcare workers in London, UK, this nested case-control study involved weekly PCR testing of nasopharyngeal swabs along with blood sampling. Healthcare workers were enrolled in the week of the UK lockdown, from 23 to 31 March 2020, and were followed every week for up to about 15 weeks. Here the chain combines TRBV9 and TRBJ2-7; the junction holds 14 bases that match TRBD2. The sequenced sample was whole blood. This TCR came from an adult who was a healthcare worker with PCR-confirmed SARS-CoV-2 infection or an uninfected control (not recorded which). Here the CDR3 is given as CASSVDGTSGSYEYF. The sequenced DNA: TGTGCCAGCAGCGTAGATGGGACTAGCGGGAGTTATGAGTACTTC.